This paragraph reports one T cell receptor beta chain. These data originate in a study of control samples from healthy donors and cancer patients. Trimming cost V 5 bases and J 2 bases, with 18 bases left between them. Germline lookup yields CDR1 SEHNR and CDR2 FQNEAQ (reference sequence). The CDR3 totals 16 residues. TCRdb's copy holds only in-frame clones and misses some; the assay was immunoSEQ multiplex PCR. Found here are roughly 49,000 clones, around nine tenths of them singletons; the top ten hold approximately 40%. The genes are TRBV7-9 and TRBJ1-2, with a weak D call TRBD1 (6 bases). The clonotype originates from a man in his fifties or sixties with head and neck cancer. The sequenced material came from PBMCs. As DNA, the CDR3 is TGTGCCAGCAGCCCCTGGGCAGGGGTTGGGAACTATGGCTACACCTTC. It is translated as CASSPWAGVGNYGYTF.